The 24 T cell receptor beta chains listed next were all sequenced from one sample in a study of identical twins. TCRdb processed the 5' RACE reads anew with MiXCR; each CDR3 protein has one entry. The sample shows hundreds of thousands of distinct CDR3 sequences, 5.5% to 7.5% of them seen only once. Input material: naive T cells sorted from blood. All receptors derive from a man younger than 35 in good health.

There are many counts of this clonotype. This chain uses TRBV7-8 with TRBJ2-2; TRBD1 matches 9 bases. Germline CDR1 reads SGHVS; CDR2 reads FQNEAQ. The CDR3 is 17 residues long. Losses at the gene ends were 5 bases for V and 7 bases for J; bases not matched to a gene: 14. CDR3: CASSLDTGQGINGELFF. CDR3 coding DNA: TGTGCCAGCAGCCTAGATACGGGACAGGGTATTAACGGGGAGCTGTTTTTT.

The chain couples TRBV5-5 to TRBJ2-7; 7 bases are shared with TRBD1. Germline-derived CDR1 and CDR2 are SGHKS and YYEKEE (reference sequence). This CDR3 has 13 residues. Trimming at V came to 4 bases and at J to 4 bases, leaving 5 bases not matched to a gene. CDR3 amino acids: CASSRRDRYEQYV. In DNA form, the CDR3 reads TGTGCCAGCAGCCGCCGGGACAGATACGAGCAGTACGTC.

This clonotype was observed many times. This CDR3 is CSVTTGGETQYF. In DNA form, the CDR3 reads TGCAGCGTCACGACAGGGGGCGAGACCCAGTACTTC. The chain uses TRBV29-1 and TRBJ2-5; 10 bases agree with TRBD1. J gave up 5 bases and V 6 bases, and 3 bases lay outside the gene matches. Germline CDR1 and CDR2: SQVTM and ANQGSEA. The CDR3 runs 12 residues.

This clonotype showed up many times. As DNA, the CDR3 is TGTGCCAGCAGGCCAAGACAGGGACTTAGCACAGATACGCAGTATTTT. Protein sequence: CASRPRQGLSTDTQYF. J is TRBJ2-3 and V is TRBV12-3 or TRBV12-4; a possible D gene is TRBD1 (7 bases). Trimming left V 6 bases short and J 0 bases short, with 16 bases between. This CDR3 has 16 residues.

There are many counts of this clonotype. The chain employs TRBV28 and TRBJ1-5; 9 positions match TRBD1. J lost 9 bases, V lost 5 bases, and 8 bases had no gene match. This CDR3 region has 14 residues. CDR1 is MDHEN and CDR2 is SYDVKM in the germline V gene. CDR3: CASSATGGQSPQHF. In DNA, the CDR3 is TGTGCCAGCAGTGCGACAGGGGGGCAATCGCCCCAGCATTTT. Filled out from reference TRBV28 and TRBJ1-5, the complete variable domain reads DVKVTQSSRYLVKRTGEKVFLECVQDMDHENMFWYRQDPGLGLRLIYFSYDVKMKEKGDIPEGYSVSREKKERFSLILESASTNQTSMYLCASSATGGQSPQHFGDGTRLSIL.

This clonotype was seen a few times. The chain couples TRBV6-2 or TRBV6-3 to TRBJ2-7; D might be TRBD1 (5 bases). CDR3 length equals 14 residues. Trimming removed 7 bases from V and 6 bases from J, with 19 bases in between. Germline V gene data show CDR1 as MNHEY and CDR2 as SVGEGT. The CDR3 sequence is CASTPPSRQGEQYV. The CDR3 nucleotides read TGTGCCAGCACACCCCCTTCACGCCAGGGCGAGCAGTACGTC.

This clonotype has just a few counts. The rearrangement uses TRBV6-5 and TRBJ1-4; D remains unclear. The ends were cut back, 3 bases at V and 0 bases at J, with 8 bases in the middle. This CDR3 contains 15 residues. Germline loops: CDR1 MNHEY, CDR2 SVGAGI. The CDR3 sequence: CASSYIWATNEKLFF. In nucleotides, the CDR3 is TGTGCCAGCAGTTATATATGGGCAACTAATGAAAAACTGTTTTTT.

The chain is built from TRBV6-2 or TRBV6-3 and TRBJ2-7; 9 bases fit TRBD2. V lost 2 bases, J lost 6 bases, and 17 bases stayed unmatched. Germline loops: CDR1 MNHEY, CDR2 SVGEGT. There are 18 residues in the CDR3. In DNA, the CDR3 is TGTGCCAGCAGTTACGGCTACCGACTAGCGGTTACTAGTCGCGAGCAGTACTTC. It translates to CASSYGYRLAVTSREQYF.

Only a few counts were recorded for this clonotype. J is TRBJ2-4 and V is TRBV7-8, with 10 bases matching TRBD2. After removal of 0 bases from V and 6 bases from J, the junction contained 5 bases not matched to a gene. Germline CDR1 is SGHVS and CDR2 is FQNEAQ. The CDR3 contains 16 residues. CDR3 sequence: CASSLAPAGGGNIQYF. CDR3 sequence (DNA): TGTGCCAGCAGCTTAGCCCCAGCGGGAGGGGGAAACATTCAGTACTTC.

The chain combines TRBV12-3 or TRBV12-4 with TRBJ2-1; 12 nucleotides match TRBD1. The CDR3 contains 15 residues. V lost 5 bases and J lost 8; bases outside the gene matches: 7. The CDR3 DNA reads TGTGCCAGCAGTCCCGGGACAGGGGGCAGCGATGAGCAGTTCTTC. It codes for CASSPGTGGSDEQFF.

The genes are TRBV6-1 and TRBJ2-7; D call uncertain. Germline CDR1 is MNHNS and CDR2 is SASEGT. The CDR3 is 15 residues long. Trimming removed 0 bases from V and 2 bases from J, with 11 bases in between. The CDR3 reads CASSEAYRQPYEQYV. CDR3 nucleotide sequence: TGTGCCAGCAGTGAAGCGTACCGACAACCCTACGAGCAGTACGTC.

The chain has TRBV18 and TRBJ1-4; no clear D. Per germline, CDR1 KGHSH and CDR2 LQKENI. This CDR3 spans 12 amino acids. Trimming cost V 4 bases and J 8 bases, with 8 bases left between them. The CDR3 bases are TGTGCCAGCTCACGAATGCGGGAAAAACTGTTTTTT. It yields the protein CASSRMREKLFF.

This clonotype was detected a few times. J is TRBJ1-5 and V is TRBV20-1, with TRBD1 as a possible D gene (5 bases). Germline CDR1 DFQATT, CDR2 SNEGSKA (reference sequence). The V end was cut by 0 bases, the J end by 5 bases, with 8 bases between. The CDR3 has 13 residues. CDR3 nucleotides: TGCAGTGCTAGAGAGACGGGGGATCAGCCCCAGCATTTT. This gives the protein CSARETGDQPQHF.

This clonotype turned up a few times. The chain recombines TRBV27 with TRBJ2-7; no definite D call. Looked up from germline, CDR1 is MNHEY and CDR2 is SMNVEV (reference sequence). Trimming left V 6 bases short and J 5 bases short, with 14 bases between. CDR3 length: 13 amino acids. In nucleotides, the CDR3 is TGTGCCAGCAGGTTTTTCGCTTCAGACGAGCAGTACTTC. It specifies CASRFFASDEQYF.

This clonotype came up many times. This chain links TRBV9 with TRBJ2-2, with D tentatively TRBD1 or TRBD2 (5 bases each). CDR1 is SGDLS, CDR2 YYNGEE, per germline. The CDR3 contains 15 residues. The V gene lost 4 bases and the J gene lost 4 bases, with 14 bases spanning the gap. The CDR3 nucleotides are TGTGCCAGCAGCCTAGGACGGGACCGCACCGGGGAGCTGTTTTTT. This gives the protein CASSLGRDRTGELFF.

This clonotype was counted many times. CDR3 loop: CASSQVSGDTQYF. CDR3 coding DNA: TGTGCCAGCAGCCAAGTGAGCGGCGATACGCAGTATTTT. The V and J genes are TRBV4-2 and TRBJ2-3; D perhaps matches TRBD2 (5 bases). This CDR3 is built from 13 residues. Germline V gene sequence: CDR1 LGHNA, CDR2 YNFKEQ. V was clipped by 1 base and J by 6 bases, with 8 bases between them.

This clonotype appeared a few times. The CDR3 loop reads CAIHRDRGLHEQYF. As DNA, the CDR3 is TGTGCCATCCACCGGGACAGGGGTCTTCACGAGCAGTACTTC. J is TRBJ2-7 and V is TRBV6-1; 10 nucleotides agree with TRBD1. Germline V gene data show CDR1 as MNHNS and CDR2 as SASEGT. The CDR3 totals 14 residues. V was pared by 10 bases and J by 5 bases, with 11 bases of the junction left unmatched.

Here the CDR3 DNA reads TGTGCCAGCACCTTAGGGCTCGAGGGGGGCGAGCAGTACTTC. Protein sequence: CASTLGLEGGEQYF. The chain employs TRBV5-4 and TRBJ2-7; D tentatively reads TRBD1 or TRBD2 (6 bases each). Germline CDR1 and CDR2: SGHNT and YYREEE (reference sequence). The CDR3 runs 14 residues. V was cut by 6 bases and J by 6 bases, with 19 bases left in between. Combining the CDR3 with reference TRBV5-4 and TRBJ2-7 gives the whole variable domain ETGVTQSPTHLIKTRGQQVTLRCSSQSGHNTVSWYQQALGQGPQFIFQYYREEENGRGNFPPRFSGLQFPNYSSELNVNALELDDSALYLCASTLGLEGGEQYFGPGTRLTVT.

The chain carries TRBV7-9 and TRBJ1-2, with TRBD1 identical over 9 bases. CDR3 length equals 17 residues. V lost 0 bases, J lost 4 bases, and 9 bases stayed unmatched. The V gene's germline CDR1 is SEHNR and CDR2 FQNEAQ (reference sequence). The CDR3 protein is CASSLAGQGERGYGYTF. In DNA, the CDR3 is TGTGCCAGCAGCTTAGCGGGACAGGGAGAGAGGGGCTATGGCTACACCTTC.

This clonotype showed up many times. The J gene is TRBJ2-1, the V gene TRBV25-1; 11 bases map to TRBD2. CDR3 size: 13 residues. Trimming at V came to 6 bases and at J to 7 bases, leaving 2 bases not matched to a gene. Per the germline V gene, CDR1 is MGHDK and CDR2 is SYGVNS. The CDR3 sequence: CASRTSGTNEQFF. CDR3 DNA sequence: TGTGCCAGCAGGACTAGCGGGACGAATGAGCAGTTCTTC.

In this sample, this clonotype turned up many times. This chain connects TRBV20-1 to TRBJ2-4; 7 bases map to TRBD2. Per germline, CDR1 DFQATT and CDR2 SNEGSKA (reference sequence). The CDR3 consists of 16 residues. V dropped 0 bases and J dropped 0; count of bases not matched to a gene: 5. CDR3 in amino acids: CSARDLLAVAKNIQYF. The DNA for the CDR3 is TGCAGTGCTAGAGATTTGCTAGCGGTAGCCAAAAACATTCAGTACTTC.

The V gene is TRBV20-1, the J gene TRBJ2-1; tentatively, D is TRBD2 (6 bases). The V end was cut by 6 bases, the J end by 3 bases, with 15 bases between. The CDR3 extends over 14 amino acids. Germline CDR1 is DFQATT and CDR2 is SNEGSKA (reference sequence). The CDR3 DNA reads TGCAGTGCGGATCGGGGGATGCTCTACAATGAGCAGTTCTTC. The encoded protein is CSADRGMLYNEQFF.

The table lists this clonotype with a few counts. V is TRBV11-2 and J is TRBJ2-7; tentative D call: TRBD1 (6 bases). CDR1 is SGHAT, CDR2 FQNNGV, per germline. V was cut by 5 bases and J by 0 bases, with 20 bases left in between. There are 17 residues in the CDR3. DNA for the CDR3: TGTGCCAGCAGCCTCACGACGCAGGGGACCCACTCCTACGAGCAGTACTTC. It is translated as CASSLTTQGTHSYEQYF.

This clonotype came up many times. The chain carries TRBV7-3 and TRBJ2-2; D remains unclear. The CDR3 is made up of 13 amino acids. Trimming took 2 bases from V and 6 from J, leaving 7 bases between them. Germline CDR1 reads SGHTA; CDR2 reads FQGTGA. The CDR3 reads CASSLGRAGELFF. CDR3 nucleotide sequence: TGTGCCAGCAGCTTAGGACGAGCCGGGGAGCTGTTTTTT.